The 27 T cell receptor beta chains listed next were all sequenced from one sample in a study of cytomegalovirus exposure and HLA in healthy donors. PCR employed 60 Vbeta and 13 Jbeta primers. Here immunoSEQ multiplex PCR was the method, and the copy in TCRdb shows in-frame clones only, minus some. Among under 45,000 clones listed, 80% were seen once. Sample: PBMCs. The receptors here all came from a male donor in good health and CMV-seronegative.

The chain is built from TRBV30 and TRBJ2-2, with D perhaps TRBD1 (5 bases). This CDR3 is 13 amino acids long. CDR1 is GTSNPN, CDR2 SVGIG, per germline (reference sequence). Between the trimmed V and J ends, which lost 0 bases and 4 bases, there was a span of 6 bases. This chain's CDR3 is CAWSVDSTGELFF. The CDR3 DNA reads TGTGCCTGGAGTGTTGACAGCACCGGGGAGCTGTTTTTT. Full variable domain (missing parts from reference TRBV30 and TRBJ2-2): SQTIHQWPATLVQPVGSPLSLECTVEGTSNPNLYWYRQAAGRGLQLLFYSVGIGQISSEVPQNLSASRPQDRQFILSSKKLLLSDSGFYLCAWSVDSTGELFFGEGSRLTVL.

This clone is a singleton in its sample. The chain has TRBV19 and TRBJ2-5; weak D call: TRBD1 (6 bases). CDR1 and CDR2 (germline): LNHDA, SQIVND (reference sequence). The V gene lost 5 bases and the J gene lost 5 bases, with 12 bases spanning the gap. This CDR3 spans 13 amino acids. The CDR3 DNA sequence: TGTGCCAGTAGTCTCAGGGGTGGGGAGACCCAGTACTTC. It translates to CASSLRGGETQYF.

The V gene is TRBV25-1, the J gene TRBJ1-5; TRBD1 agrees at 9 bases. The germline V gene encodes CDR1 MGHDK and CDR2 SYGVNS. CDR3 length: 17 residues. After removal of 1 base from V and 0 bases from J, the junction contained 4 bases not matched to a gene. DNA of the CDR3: TGTGCCAGCAGTGAATCGAGGACAGGGGTTAGCAATCAGCCCCAGCATTTT. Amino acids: CASSESRTGVSNQPQHF. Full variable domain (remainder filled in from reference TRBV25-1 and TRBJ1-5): EADIYQTPRYLVIGTGKKITLECSQTMGHDKMYWYQQDPGMELHLIHYSYGVNSTEKGDLSSESTVSRIRTEHFPLTLESARPSHTSQYLCASSESRTGVSNQPQHFGDGTRLSIL.

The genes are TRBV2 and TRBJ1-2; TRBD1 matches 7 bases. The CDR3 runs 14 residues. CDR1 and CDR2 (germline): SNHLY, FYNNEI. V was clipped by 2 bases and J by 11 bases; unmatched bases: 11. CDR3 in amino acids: CASSESLNRGSYTF. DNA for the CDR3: TGTGCCAGCAGTGAATCCCTAAACAGGGGTTCGTACACCTTC.

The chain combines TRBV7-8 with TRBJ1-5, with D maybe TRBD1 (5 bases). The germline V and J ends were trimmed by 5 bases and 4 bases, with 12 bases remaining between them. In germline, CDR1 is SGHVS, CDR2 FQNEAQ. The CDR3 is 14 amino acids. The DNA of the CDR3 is TGTGCCAGCAGCGATAGGGGAGGTAATCAGCCCCAGCATTTT. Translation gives CASSDRGGNQPQHF.

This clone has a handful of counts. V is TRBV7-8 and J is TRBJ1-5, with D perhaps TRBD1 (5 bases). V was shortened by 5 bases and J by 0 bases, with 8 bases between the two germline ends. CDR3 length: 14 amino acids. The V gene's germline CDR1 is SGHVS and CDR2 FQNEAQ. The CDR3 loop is CASSPGFSNQPQHF. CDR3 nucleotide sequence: TGTGCCAGCAGCCCAGGGTTTAGCAATCAGCCCCAGCATTTT.

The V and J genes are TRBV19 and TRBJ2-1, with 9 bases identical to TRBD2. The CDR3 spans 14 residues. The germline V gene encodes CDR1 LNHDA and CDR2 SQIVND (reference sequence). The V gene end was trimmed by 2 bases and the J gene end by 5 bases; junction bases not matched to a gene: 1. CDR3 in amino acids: CASSILAGHNEQFF. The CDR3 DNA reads TGTGCCAGTAGTATACTAGCGGGACACAATGAGCAGTTCTTC.

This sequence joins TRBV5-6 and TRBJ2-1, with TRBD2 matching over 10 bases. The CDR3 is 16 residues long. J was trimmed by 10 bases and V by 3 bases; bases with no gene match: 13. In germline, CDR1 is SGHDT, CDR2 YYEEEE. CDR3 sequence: CASSSRTSGGAWEQFF. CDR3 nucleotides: TGTGCCAGCAGCTCCAGGACCAGCGGGGGGGCCTGGGAGCAGTTCTTC.

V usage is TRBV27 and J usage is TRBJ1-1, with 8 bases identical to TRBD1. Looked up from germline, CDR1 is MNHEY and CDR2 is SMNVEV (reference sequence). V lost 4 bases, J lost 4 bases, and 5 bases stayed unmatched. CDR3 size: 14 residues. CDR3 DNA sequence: TGTGCCAGCAGTTCATTAACAGGGGGCACTGAAGCTTTCTTT. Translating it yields CASSSLTGGTEAFF.

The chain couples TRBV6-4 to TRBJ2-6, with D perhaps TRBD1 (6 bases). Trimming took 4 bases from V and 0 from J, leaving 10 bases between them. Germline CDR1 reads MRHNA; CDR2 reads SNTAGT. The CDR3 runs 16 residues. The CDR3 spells CASSGTESSGANVLTF. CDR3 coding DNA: TGTGCCAGCAGTGGGACAGAGAGCTCTGGGGCCAACGTCCTGACTTTC.

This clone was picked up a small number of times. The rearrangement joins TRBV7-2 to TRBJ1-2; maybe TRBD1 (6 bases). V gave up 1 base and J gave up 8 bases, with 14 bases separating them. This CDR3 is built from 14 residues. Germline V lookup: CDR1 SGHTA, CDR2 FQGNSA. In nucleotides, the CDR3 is TGTGCCAGCAGCTTAGTCAGGGGCGACAGGGGCTACACCTTC. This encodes CASSLVRGDRGYTF. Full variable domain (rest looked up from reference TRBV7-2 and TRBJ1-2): GAGVSQSPSNKVTEKGKDVELRCDPISGHTALYWYRQSLGQGLEFLIYFQGNSAPDKSGLPSDRFSAERTGGSVSTLTIQRTQQEDSAVYLCASSLVRGDRGYTFGSGTRLTVV.

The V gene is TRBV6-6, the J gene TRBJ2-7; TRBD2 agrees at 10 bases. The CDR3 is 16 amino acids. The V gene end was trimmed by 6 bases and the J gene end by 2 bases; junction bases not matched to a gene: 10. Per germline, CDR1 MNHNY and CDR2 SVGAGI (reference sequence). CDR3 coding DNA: TGTGCCAGCAGCGATGTTAGCGGGGGGATTGCCTACGAGCAGTACTTC. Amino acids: CASSDVSGGIAYEQYF.

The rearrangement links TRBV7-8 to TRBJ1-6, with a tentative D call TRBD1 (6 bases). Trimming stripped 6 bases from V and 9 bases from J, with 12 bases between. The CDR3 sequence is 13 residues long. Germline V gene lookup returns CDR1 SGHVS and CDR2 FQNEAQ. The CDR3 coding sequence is TGTGCCAGCAGAGCTAGGGGGACTTCACCCCTCCACTTT. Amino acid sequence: CASRARGTSPLHF. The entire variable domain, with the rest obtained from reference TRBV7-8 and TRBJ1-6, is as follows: GAGVSQSPRYKVAKRGQDVALRCDPISGHVSLFWYQQALGQGPEFLTYFQNEAQLDKSGLPSDRFFAERPEGSVSTLKIQRTQQEDSAVYLCASRARGTSPLHFGNGTRLTVT.

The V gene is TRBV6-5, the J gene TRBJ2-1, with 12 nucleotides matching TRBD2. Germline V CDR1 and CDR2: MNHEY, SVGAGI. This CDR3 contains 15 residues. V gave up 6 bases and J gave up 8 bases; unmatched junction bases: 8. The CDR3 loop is CASRQTSGSIYEQFF. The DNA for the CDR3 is TGTGCCAGCAGACAGACTAGCGGGAGCATCTATGAGCAGTTCTTC.

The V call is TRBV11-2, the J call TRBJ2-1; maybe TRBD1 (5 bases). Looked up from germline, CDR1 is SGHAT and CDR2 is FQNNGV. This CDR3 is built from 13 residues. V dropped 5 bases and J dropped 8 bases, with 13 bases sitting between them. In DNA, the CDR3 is TGTGCCAGCAGCCTCACAGGTCGGCATGAGCAGTTCTTC. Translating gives CASSLTGRHEQFF.

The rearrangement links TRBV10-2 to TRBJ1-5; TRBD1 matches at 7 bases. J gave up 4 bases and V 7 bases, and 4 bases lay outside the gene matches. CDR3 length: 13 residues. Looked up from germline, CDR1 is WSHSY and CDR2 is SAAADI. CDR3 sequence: CASTGQKNQPQHF. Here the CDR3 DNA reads TGCGCCAGCACGGGACAGAAAAATCAGCCCCAGCATTTT.

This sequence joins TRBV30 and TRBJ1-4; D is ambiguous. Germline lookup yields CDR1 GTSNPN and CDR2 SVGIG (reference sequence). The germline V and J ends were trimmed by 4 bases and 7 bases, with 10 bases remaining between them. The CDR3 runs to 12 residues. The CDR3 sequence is CAWTTSSEKLFF. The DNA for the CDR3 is TGTGCCTGGACAACATCTAGTGAAAAACTGTTTTTT.

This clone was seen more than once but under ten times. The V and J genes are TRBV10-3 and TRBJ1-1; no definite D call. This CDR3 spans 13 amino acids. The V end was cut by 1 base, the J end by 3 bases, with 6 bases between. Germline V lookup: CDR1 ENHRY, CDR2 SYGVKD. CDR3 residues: CAISEFGDTEAFF. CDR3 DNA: TGTGCCATCAGTGAGTTCGGGGACACTGAAGCTTTCTTT.

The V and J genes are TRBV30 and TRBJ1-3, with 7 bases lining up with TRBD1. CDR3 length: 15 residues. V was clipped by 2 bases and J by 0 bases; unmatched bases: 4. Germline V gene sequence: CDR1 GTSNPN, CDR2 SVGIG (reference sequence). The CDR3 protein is CAWSKDRVSGNTIYF. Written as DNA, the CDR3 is TGTGCCTGGAGTAAAGACAGGGTCTCTGGAAACACCATATATTTT.

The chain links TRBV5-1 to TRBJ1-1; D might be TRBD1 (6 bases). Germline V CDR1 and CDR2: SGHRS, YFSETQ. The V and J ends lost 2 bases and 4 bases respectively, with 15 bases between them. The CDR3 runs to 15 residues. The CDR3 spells CASSFNGQTSTEAFF. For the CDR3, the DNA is TGCGCCAGCAGCTTCAACGGACAGACGAGCACTGAAGCTTTCTTT.

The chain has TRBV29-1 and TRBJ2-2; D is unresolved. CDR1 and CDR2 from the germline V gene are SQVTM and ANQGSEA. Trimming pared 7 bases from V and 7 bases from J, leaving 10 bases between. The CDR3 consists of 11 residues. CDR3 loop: CSAEADGELFF. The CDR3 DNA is TGCAGCGCCGAGGCGGACGGGGAGCTGTTTTTT.

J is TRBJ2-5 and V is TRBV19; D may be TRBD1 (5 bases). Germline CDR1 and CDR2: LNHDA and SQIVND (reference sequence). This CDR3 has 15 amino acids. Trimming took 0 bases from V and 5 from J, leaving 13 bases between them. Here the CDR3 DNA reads TGTGCCAGTAGTATAGATTCAGGGAATTTTGAGACCCAGTACTTC. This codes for CASSIDSGNFETQYF.

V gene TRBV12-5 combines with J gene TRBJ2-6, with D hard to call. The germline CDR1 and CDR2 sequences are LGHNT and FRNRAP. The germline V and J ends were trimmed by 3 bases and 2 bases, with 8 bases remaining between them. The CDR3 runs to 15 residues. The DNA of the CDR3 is TGTGCTAGTGGTTTCCGACTGCCTGGGGCCAACGTCCTGACTTTC. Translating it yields CASGFRLPGANVLTF.

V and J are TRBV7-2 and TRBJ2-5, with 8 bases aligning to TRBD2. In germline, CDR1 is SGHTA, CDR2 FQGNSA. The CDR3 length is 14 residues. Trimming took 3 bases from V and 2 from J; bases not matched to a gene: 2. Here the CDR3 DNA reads TGTGCCAGCAGCTTGGGGACTAGACAAGAGACCCAGTACTTC. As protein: CASSLGTRQETQYF.

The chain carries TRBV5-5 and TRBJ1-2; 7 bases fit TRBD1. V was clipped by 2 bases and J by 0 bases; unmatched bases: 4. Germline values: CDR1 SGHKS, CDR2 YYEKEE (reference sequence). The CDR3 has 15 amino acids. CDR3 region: CASSLGGPTNYGYTF. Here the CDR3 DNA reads TGTGCCAGCAGCTTAGGGGGCCCGACTAACTATGGCTACACCTTC.

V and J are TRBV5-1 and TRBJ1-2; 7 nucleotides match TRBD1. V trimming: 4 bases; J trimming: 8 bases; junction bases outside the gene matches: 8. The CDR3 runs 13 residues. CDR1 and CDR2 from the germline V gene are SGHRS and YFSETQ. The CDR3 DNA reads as TGCGCCAGCAGCGTCAGGGGGGCGGAAGGCTACACCTTC. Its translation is CASSVRGAEGYTF.

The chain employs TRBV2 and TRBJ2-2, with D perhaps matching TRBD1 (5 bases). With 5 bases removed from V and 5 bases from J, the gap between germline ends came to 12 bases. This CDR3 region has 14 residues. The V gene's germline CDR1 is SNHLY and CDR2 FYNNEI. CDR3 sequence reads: CASSSQGITGELFF. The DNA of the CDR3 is TGTGCCAGCAGTAGCCAGGGAATTACCGGGGAGCTGTTTTTT.